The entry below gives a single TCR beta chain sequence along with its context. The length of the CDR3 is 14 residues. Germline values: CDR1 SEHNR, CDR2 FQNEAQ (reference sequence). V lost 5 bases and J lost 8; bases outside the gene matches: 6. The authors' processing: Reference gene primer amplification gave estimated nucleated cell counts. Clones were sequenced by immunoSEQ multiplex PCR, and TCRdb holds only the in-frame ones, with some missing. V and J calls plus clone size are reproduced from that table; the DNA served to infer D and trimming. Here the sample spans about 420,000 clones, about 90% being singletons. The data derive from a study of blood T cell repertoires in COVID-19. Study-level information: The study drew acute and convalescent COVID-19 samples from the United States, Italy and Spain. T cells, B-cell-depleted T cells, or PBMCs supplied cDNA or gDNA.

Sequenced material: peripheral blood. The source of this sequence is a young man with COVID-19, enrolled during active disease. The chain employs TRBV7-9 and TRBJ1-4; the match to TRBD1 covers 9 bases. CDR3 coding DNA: TGTGCCAGCAGCCCGGACAGGGGCGGCGAAAAACTGTTTTTT. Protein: CASSPDRGGEKLFF.